Sequencing of this T cell receptor (beta chain) was carried out in a study of T cell responses to AZD1222 COVID-19 vaccine. Per germline, CDR1 SGHRS and CDR2 YFSETQ. V shed 5 bases and J shed 6 bases, with 12 bases lying between them. There are 13 residues in the CDR3. TCRdb's table, derived via immunoSEQ multiplex PCR, lists solely in-frame clones and lacks some. The repertoire holds 95,000 to 100,000 clones, 75% to 90% seen once, with 26% in the top ten. The sequencing here drew on peripheral blood, taken on day 0 of AZD1222 vaccination. The V gene is TRBV5-1, the J gene TRBJ2-1; possibly TRBD1 for D (5 bases). The sequence derives from an adult in good health. CDR3 residues: CASRGKQANEQFF. The CDR3 DNA sequence: TGCGCCAGCAGAGGAAAACAGGCCAATGAGCAGTTCTTC.